The next 13 T cell receptor beta chains were all read from a single sample in a study of OX40 agonist ivuxolimab in advanced cancers. Profiling relied on immunoSEQ multiplex PCR, and the TCRdb table lists in-frame clones only, not all of them. Among 70,000 or so clones listed, roughly nine tenths were seen once. Material: CD4+ or CD8+ T cells sorted from blood, obtained in a trial of the OX40 agonist ivuxolimab. All receptors come from an adult with an advanced solid tumor such as melanoma, head and neck, liver or kidney cancer.

The chain employs TRBV5-1 and TRBJ2-6; D ambiguous. This CDR3 comprises 18 residues. The ends were cut back, 0 bases at V and 0 bases at J, with 13 bases in the middle. From germline, CDR1 is SGHRS and CDR2 YFSETQ. The CDR3 DNA reads as TGCGCCAGCAGCTTGGCCTCTTCCTTTAGCTCTGGGGCCAACGTCCTGACTTTC. Protein: CASSLASSFSSGANVLTF.

This clone appeared once. This rearrangement joins TRBV5-1 to TRBJ2-2, with D perhaps matching TRBD1 or TRBD2 (5 bases each). In germline, CDR1 is SGHRS, CDR2 YFSETQ. V was clipped by 3 bases and J by 4 bases, with 13 bases between them. The CDR3 is 15 residues long. The CDR3 spells CASSWGGFSTGELFF. DNA of the CDR3: TGCGCCAGCAGCTGGGGCGGGTTTTCCACCGGGGAGCTGTTTTTT.

This rearrangement joins TRBV18 to TRBJ2-5, with unresolved D. The V and J ends lost 2 bases and 5 bases respectively, with 9 bases between them. The germline V gene encodes CDR1 KGHSH and CDR2 LQKENI. The CDR3 covers 13 residues. DNA of the CDR3: TGTGCCAGCTCACCATTGTCCGTTGAGACCCAGTACTTC. This translates into CASSPLSVETQYF.

This clone was detected once. This rearrangement joins TRBV5-1 to TRBJ2-4, with D hard to call. The V gene lost 0 bases and the J gene lost 7 bases, with 8 bases spanning the gap. The CDR3 runs to 13 residues. Germline-derived CDR1 and CDR2 are SGHRS and YFSETQ. CDR3 protein: CASSLGRMNIQYF. In DNA, the CDR3 is TGCGCCAGCAGCTTGGGTCGGATGAACATTCAGTACTTC.

V is TRBV28 and J is TRBJ2-1; 16 nucleotides agree with TRBD2. Germline CDR1 is MDHEN and CDR2 is SYDVKM. This CDR3 contains 18 residues. V shed 6 bases, J shed 1 base, and the junction held 6 bases outside the gene matches. This CDR3 is CASRGLAGGIVSYNEQFF. CDR3 DNA sequence: TGTGCCAGCAGGGGACTAGCGGGGGGGATTGTTTCCTACAATGAGCAGTTCTTC. The full variable domain, rest sourced from reference TRBV28 and TRBJ2-1, is DVKVTQSSRYLVKRTGEKVFLECVQDMDHENMFWYRQDPGLGLRLIYFSYDVKMKEKGDIPEGYSVSREKKERFSLILESASTNQTSMYLCASRGLAGGIVSYNEQFFGPGTRLTVL.

The J gene is TRBJ1-6, the V gene TRBV5-1, with unresolved D. Trimming stripped 0 bases from V and 2 bases from J, with 12 bases between. The germline V gene has CDR1 SGHRS and CDR2 YFSETQ. This CDR3 is built from 17 residues. The CDR3 loop is CASSLAPESTYNSPLHF. The CDR3 region has the DNA TGCGCCAGCAGCTTGGCCCCCGAATCGACCTATAATTCACCCCTCCACTTT.

This chain connects TRBV28 to TRBJ1-6; the D is unclear. V shed 2 bases and J shed 14 bases, with 13 bases lying between them. This CDR3 contains 13 residues. CDR1 is MDHEN, CDR2 SYDVKM, per germline. Here the CDR3 reads CASSLTGGRALHF. CDR3 bases: TGTGCCAGCAGTTTAACTGGCGGTCGGGCCCTCCACTTT.

The V call is TRBV28, the J call TRBJ2-5; no definite D call. Germline assignment: CDR1 MDHEN and CDR2 SYDVKM. The CDR3 extends over 12 amino acids. V was shortened by 11 bases and J by 4 bases, with 14 bases between the two germline ends. DNA for the CDR3: TGTGCCGGAAGTTCCGTTCGAGAGACCCAGTACTTC. It encodes CAGSSVRETQYF.

CDR3 DNA: TGTGCCACCAGCAGAGGAGGGGGCGGACAGACCCAGTACTTC. Amino acids: CATSRGGGGQTQYF. The chain carries TRBV15 and TRBJ2-5; 7 bases line up with TRBD1. Germline lookup yields CDR1 LNHNV and CDR2 YYDKDF (reference sequence). The V segment lost 1 base and the J segment 6 bases; nucleotides outside the gene matches: 5. The CDR3 contains 14 residues.

The J gene is TRBJ1-3, the V gene TRBV10-1, with unresolved D. Trimming stripped 6 bases from V and 1 base from J, with 7 bases between. Germline-derived CDR1 and CDR2 are WNHNN and SYGVQD (reference sequence). CDR3 length: 13 amino acids. CDR3 coding DNA: TGCGCCAGCAGCTTACTTTCTGGAAACACCATATATTTT. Its translation is CASSLLSGNTIYF.

This chain joins TRBV11-1 and TRBJ2-1; D not resolved. The CDR3 length is 14 residues. CDR1 is SGHAT and CDR2 is FQDESV in the germline V gene (reference sequence). V was shortened by 5 bases and J by 2 bases, with 10 bases between the two germline ends. CDR3 nucleotide sequence: TGTGCCAGCAGCCACGGTCGGCCCTACAATGAGCAGTTCTTC. It encodes CASSHGRPYNEQFF.

This sequence joins TRBV11-2 and TRBJ2-7, with 9 bases matching TRBD1. CDR1 and CDR2 (germline): SGHAT, FQNNGV. Trimming removed 2 bases from V and 4 bases from J; junction bases left unmatched: 12. CDR3 size: 17 residues. The CDR3 loop reads CASSLSKGTGGIYEQYF. As DNA, the CDR3 is TGTGCCAGCAGCTTAAGTAAAGGTACAGGGGGCATTTACGAGCAGTACTTC.

The chain carries TRBV6-1 and TRBJ1-2; 7 bases map to TRBD1. J lost 9 bases, V lost 4 bases, and 2 bases had no gene match. The CDR3 is made up of 11 amino acids. Germline CDR1 MNHNS, CDR2 SASEGT. Here the CDR3 reads CASSAGGSYTF. CDR3 coding DNA: TGTGCCAGCAGTGCAGGGGGGAGCTACACCTTC.